The sequence of this T cell receptor beta chain was determined in a study of Ad26.COV2.S vaccination and SARS-CoV-2 variants (dated by TCRdb to the early 2020s). In the study overall: Vaccine-arm donors came from COV1001, a multicentre, randomized, double-blind, placebo-controlled phase I-IIa trial of Ad26.COV2.S in healthy adults. Investigators remained blinded to trial group allocation during experiments and outcome assessment. Trial participants were randomized into five groups of five, in which low-dose or high-dose Ad26.COV2.S was given once or twice, or placebo was given on both occasions. Ad26.COV2.S was administered intramuscularly at a dose of 5x10^10 or 1x10^11 viral particles, either as one shot or as two shots given 56 days apart. The TCR-sequenced set comprised approximately 32 samples: around 20 Ad26.COV2.S vaccine recipients, 5 placebo recipients and 8 SARS-CoV-2 convalescent individuals. TCRbeta repertoire sequencing served as the tool for gauging how specific and how broad the SARS-CoV-2-reactive T cell receptors were following Ad26.COV2.S vaccination.

What the authors observed across the whole study: Substantial breadth of spike-specific CD8+ and CD4+ T cell responses was reported after vaccination. Higher spike-specific TCR breadth was observed in Ad26.COV2.S recipients than in placebo recipients (P = 0.0014). The authors noted that the TCR breadth and depth analyses may have underestimated total T cell responses. Non-spike TCR breadth was comparable between vaccine and placebo recipients, consistent with the vaccine containing only spike. The study lacked the statistical power to compare responses across vaccine doses or regimens.

Between the V and J ends, shortened by 4 bases and 3 bases respectively, the junction contains 4 bases. CDR1 and CDR2 are drawn from the germline V gene: MRHNA, SNTAGT. Its CDR3 holds 13 amino acids, cysteine through phenylalanine. CDR3 DNA only is kept here, 39 bases in frame from base 1. The immunoSEQ Assay was the method used to sequence TCRbeta CDR3 regions. After extraction, genomic DNA underwent amplification by bias-controlled multiplex PCR, followed by high-throughput sequencing. The original methods were these. To quantify the absolute abundance of each unique TCRbeta CDR3 region, sequences were collapsed and filtered. T cell fraction was estimated by normalizing TCRbeta template counts to usable DNA, which was measured by amplifying reference genes present in all nucleated cells. Repertoire TCRs were annotated as SARS-CoV-2-specific by exact matching of V gene, CDR3 amino acid sequence and J gene to a known reactive TCR set. The reference SARS-CoV-2 TCR set came from MIRA and was filtered for enrichment in COVID-19-positive ImmuneCODE repertoires, removing public or cross-reactive TCRs. Using the MIRA antigens, annotated TCRs were further analysed by specific ORF or by position within an ORF. Depth was the summed frequency of annotated unique rearrangements, while breadth was defined as annotated unique rearrangements over total unique productive rearrangements. Group comparisons of TCR breadth used two-sided Wilcoxon rank-sum tests. Held by TCRdb, this immuneACCESS table contains in-frame sequences only and omits some clones. Under half of the omission traces to an unresolved V gene where checked; the cause of the rest is unknown. That table furnishes V, J and clone size, whereas the DNA furnished D and trimming. In all, the sample holds some 400,000 clones, and approximately 90% of those were seen once. Around 1.8% of the sample belongs to the ten largest clones.

The treatment or condition label, as the study defines it: roughly 19 received Ad26.COV2.S at low or high dose, single or two shots; about 5 received placebo; per-sample allocation not given. For vaccine and placebo recipients, the sequenced repertoires came from samples collected on day 63 after the first injection. In Cohort 1b, roughly 25 adults aged 18-55 years were enrolled at a single site in Boston, USA, between 29 July and 7 August 2020. Ad26.COV2.S was a replication-incompetent adenovirus type 26 vector expressing a prefusion-stabilized SARS-CoV-2 spike protein from the original Wuhan strain. A remark on this clone: This clone's antigen is unknown. A much larger clone lies a single base off, so this may be a read error.

This TCR came from a person between 18 and 65 years old who received the Ad26.COV2.S COVID-19 vaccine or a placebo. The chain is assembled from TRBV6-4 and TRBJ2-6, with no D gene named confidently. The source material was peripheral blood, sampled in a trial of Ad26.COV2.S vaccine versus placebo. In nucleotides, the sequence is TGTGCCAGCAGTGGGGGTGGGGCCAACGTCCTGACTTTC. The translation is CASSGGGANVLTF.